The 27 T cell receptor beta chains below come from one sample, sequenced in a study of neurological immune-mediated disorders (dated by TCRdb to the late 2010s). Preparation of the library involved 5' RACE. Sequencing relied on an Illumina HiSeq 2500. TCRdb applied fastp at Q25 and MiXCR to the public reads, then kept only in-frame beta chains. One record per CDR3 amino acid sequence lists the most common genes and DNA. For this sample the table gives approximately 45,000 distinct CDR3 sequences, of which roughly an eighth were detected only once. The top ten clonotypes cover around 1.3% of the sample. Material for sequencing was PBMCs. These receptors all stem from a female donor in good health.

This clonotype came up many times. The chain has TRBV5-1 and TRBJ2-2; TRBD2 aligns across 7 bases. The CDR3 consists of 16 residues. Per germline, CDR1 SGHRS and CDR2 YFSETQ. J lost 3 bases, V lost 1 base, and 6 bases had no gene match. The CDR3 DNA is TGCGCCAGCAGCTTGCGCGGCGGGGGATACACCGGGGAGCTGTTTTTT. As protein: CASSLRGGGYTGELFF.

The chain is built from TRBV2 and TRBJ1-5, with TRBD1 matching over 8 bases. Germline CDR1 SNHLY, CDR2 FYNNEI. The CDR3 consists of 14 residues. V shed 4 bases, J shed 6 bases, and the junction held 5 bases outside the gene matches. The CDR3 protein is CASSATGTGQPQHF. DNA for the CDR3: TGTGCCAGCAGTGCCACAGGGACAGGTCAGCCCCAGCATTTT.

This clonotype was seen ten or more times. This chain joins TRBV3-1 and TRBJ2-1; the match to TRBD2 covers 7 bases. With V trimmed by 6 bases and J by 8 bases, 10 bases remained unmatched. This CDR3 spans 14 amino acids. CDR1 and CDR2 from the germline V gene are LGHDT and YNNKEL (reference sequence). CDR3 sequence: CASSRGGSNDEQFF. Written as DNA, the CDR3 is TGTGCCAGCAGTCGCGGCGGGAGTAACGATGAGCAGTTCTTC.

This clonotype was picked up many times. The V call is TRBV3-1, the J call TRBJ2-3; 16 bases match TRBD2. CDR1 is LGHDT, CDR2 YNNKEL, per germline (reference sequence). CDR3 length: 16 residues. The J segment lost 5 bases and the V segment lost 5 bases, leaving 4 bases of the junction unmatched. DNA of the CDR3: TGTGCCAGCAGCGGGACTAGCGGGGGGGCGAGAGATACGCAGTATTTT. Its translation is CASSGTSGGARDTQYF.

Ten or more counts support this clonotype. In DNA, the CDR3 is TGTGCCAGCAGCTTTACAGGGGGTAACAATCAGCCCCAGCATTTT. This codes for CASSFTGGNNQPQHF. The chain employs TRBV5-5 and TRBJ1-5, with TRBD1 identical over 8 bases. V lost 2 bases, J lost 3 bases, and 4 bases stayed unmatched. Germline assignment: CDR1 SGHKS and CDR2 YYEKEE (reference sequence). There are 15 residues in the CDR3.

At least ten counts were recorded for this clonotype. This chain joins TRBV4-2 and TRBJ2-7, with TRBD2 matching 10 bases. Germline-derived CDR1 and CDR2 are LGHNA and YNFKEQ. V lost 1 base, J lost 3 bases, and 0 bases stayed unmatched. This CDR3 is 14 amino acids long. CDR3 amino acids: CASSQASGSYEQYF. The DNA of the CDR3 is TGTGCCAGCAGCCAAGCTAGCGGGAGCTACGAGCAGTACTTC.

This clonotype was counted ten times or more. V is TRBV3-1 and J is TRBJ1-3; D remains ambiguous. Germline CDR1 and CDR2: LGHDT and YNNKEL (reference sequence). This CDR3 is built from 15 residues. V was trimmed by 1 base and J by 7 bases, leaving 14 bases between them. The DNA for the CDR3 is TGTGCCAGCAGCCAAGGGTTTCGCCGTGGGAACACCATATATTTT. Translated: CASSQGFRRGNTIYF.

The table lists this clonotype with many counts. This sequence joins TRBV20-1 and TRBJ2-7; D remains ambiguous. The CDR3 spans 14 residues. The germline gives CDR1 DFQATT, CDR2 SNEGSKA (reference sequence). V was trimmed by 1 base and J by 2 bases, leaving 12 bases between them. The CDR3 bases are TGCAGTGCTAGAGCAGAAGCCGTGCCCTACGAGCAGTACTTC. Translation gives CSARAEAVPYEQYF.

This clonotype has just one count. It may be a read error: a sequence one base away is much more abundant. The CDR3 reads CASSGTGVATVELFF. In nucleotides, the CDR3 is TGTGCCAGCAGTGGGACAGGGGTCGCGACCGTGGAGCTGTTTTTT. The chain uses TRBV6-1 and TRBJ2-2, with 9 nucleotides matching TRBD1. The germline V gene has CDR1 MNHNS and CDR2 SASEGT. The CDR3 loop spans 15 amino acids.

This clonotype was seen ten or more times. The J gene is TRBJ2-5, the V gene TRBV5-1, with unresolved D. V gave up 5 bases and J gave up 0 bases, with 8 bases separating them. The CDR3 covers 13 residues. The germline gives CDR1 SGHRS, CDR2 YFSETQ. In DNA, the CDR3 is TGCGCCAGCAGTTTTATGGACCAAGAGACCCAGTACTTC. As protein: CASSFMDQETQYF.

This clonotype was picked up many times. The rearrangement uses TRBV5-1 and TRBJ1-2, with D unclear. V gave up 1 base and J gave up 5 bases, with 15 bases separating them. The CDR3 contains 15 residues. CDR1 and CDR2 (germline): SGHRS, YFSETQ. The CDR3 region has the DNA TGCGCCAGCAGCTTGCAACCCTCCTATGATTATGGCTACACCTTC. It codes for CASSLQPSYDYGYTF. Full variable domain (outside the CDR3, taken from reference TRBV5-1 and TRBJ1-2): KAGVTQTPRYLIKTRGQQVTLSCSPISGHRSVSWYQQTPGQGLQFLFEYFSETQRNKGNFPGRFSGRQFSNSRSEMNVSTLELGDSALYLCASSLQPSYDYGYTFGSGTRLTVV.

The table lists this clonotype with many counts. This chain links TRBV12-3 or TRBV12-4 with TRBJ2-3; D not resolved. Trimming shortened V by 6 bases and J by 6 bases, and 19 bases separated the two germline ends. The length of the CDR3 is 15 residues. In DNA, the CDR3 is TGTGCCAGCAGCTTACGCGACGGCAAGGTGGATACGCAGTATTTT. It is translated as CASSLRDGKVDTQYF.

This clonotype was counted a few times. This sequence may be a read error, since a much larger clone differs from it by one base. The V and J genes are TRBV5-1 and TRBJ2-3; 7 bases fit TRBD2. The J segment lost 5 bases and the V segment lost 4 bases, leaving 7 bases of the junction unmatched. CDR3 size: 14 residues. The germline gives CDR1 SGHRS, CDR2 YFSETQ. The CDR3 coding sequence is TGCGCCAGCAGCATTCCATGGGGGGGAGATACGCAGTATTTT. Its translation: CASSIPWGGDTQYF. Full variable domain (remainder filled in from reference TRBV5-1 and TRBJ2-3): KAGVTQTPRYLIKTRGQQVTLSCSPISGHRSVSWYQQTPGQGLQFLFEYFSETQRNKGNFPGRFSGRQFSNSRSEMNVSTLELGDSALYLCASSIPWGGDTQYFGPGTRLTVL.

With respect to this clonotype: Being one base from a much bigger clone, this may be a read error. The CDR3 nucleotides are TGTGCCAGCCCACTTGGGACAGGGGCTGGGGCCAACGTCCTGACTTTC. Protein: CASPLGTGAGANVLTF. The J gene is TRBJ2-6, the V gene TRBV18; 10 bases align to TRBD1. Germline V lookup: CDR1 KGHSH, CDR2 LQKENI. The CDR3 runs to 16 residues. Trimming at V came to 8 bases and at J to 2 bases, leaving 6 bases not matched to a gene.

There are many counts of this clonotype. In DNA, the CDR3 is TGTGCCAGCAGTACAAACACTGAAGCTTTCTTT. Protein product: CASSTNTEAFF. The chain joins TRBV6-6 to TRBJ1-1; D unclear. The CDR3 extends over 11 amino acids. Germline CDR1 is MNHNY and CDR2 is SVGAGI (reference sequence). Trimming shortened V by 5 bases and J by 2 bases, and 3 bases separated the two germline ends.

In its sample, this clonotype was seen once. The junction departs from germline at one end; a sequencing error may be responsible. V gene TRBV27 combines with J gene TRBJ1-5; 8 bases agree with TRBD1. Germline CDR1 and CDR2: MNHEY and SMNVEV (reference sequence). The CDR3 has 16 residues. This chain's CDR3 is CASSSRQGKSNQPKHF. CDR3 DNA: TGTGCCAGTAGTTCGCGACAGGGGAAGAGCAATCAGCCCAAGCATTTT.

This clonotype was recorded many times. The J gene is TRBJ2-7, the V gene TRBV7-6, with 7 bases aligning to TRBD2. CDR1 SGHVS and CDR2 FNYEAQ come from the germline V gene. Trimming cost V 2 bases and J 6 bases; bases outside gene matches: 4. The CDR3 is 13 residues long. CDR3 residues: CASSLRASGEQYF. The CDR3 region has the DNA TGTGCCAGCAGCTTAAGGGCTAGCGGCGAGCAGTACTTC.

This clonotype was found many times. The chain recombines TRBV20-1 with TRBJ1-5, with TRBD1 matching 8 bases. The CDR3 contains 15 residues. V lost 3 bases to trimming and J lost 2 bases; unmatched junction nucleotides: 6. The germline gives CDR1 DFQATT, CDR2 SNEGSKA (reference sequence). The CDR3 DNA reads as TGCAGTGCTAGCACGGAGACAGGGGGCAATCAGCCCCAGCATTTT. Residues: CSASTETGGNQPQHF.

This clonotype was recorded at least ten times. CDR3 sequence reads: CSAPRTGGEGIQYF. The CDR3 coding sequence is TGCAGTGCTCCCAGGACAGGGGGCGAGGGCATTCAGTACTTC. The chain joins TRBV20-1 to TRBJ2-4; 11 positions agree with TRBD1. This CDR3 has 14 amino acids. V dropped 5 bases and J dropped 9; count of bases not matched to a gene: 9. CDR1 DFQATT and CDR2 SNEGSKA come from the germline V gene (reference sequence).

Ten or more counts support this clonotype. The rearrangement uses TRBV11-1 and TRBJ1-1; D unresolved. Trimming left V 3 bases short and J 0 bases short, with 5 bases between. The germline V gene has CDR1 SGHAT and CDR2 FQDESV (reference sequence). The CDR3 extends over 13 amino acids. The CDR3: CASSFHMNTEAFF. CDR3 nucleotide sequence: TGTGCCAGCAGCTTCCACATGAACACTGAAGCTTTCTTT.

This clonotype was recorded many times. This chain links TRBV18 with TRBJ2-1; D may be TRBD1 (6 bases). The germline V gene encodes CDR1 KGHSH and CDR2 LQKENI. The CDR3 contains 17 residues. The V end was cut by 4 bases, the J end by 0 bases, with 16 bases between. The CDR3 coding sequence is TGTGCCAGCTCACGTACACAGGGCCGGAGCTCCTACAATGAGCAGTTCTTC. Its protein product is CASSRTQGRSSYNEQFF.

Many counts were recorded for this clonotype. This chain links TRBV5-1 with TRBJ2-5, with TRBD2 matching over 12 bases. CDR1 and CDR2 from the germline V gene are SGHRS and YFSETQ. The CDR3 contains 16 residues. With V trimmed by 0 bases and J by 4 bases, 4 bases remained unmatched. The CDR3 is CASSLEPSGGGETQYF. In DNA, the CDR3 is TGCGCCAGCAGCTTGGAGCCTAGCGGGGGGGGAGAGACCCAGTACTTC.

Many counts were recorded for this clonotype. This chain connects TRBV18 to TRBJ1-1; D perhaps matches TRBD1 (5 bases). The CDR3 runs to 16 residues. V dropped 6 bases and J dropped 1 base, with 18 bases sitting between them. Germline lookup yields CDR1 KGHSH and CDR2 LQKENI. The CDR3 region is CASSPNPGTSNTEAFF. In nucleotides, the CDR3 is TGTGCCAGCTCGCCGAACCCCGGGACGTCGAACACTGAAGCTTTCTTT.

This clonotype was counted at least ten times. The chain couples TRBV6-4 to TRBJ1-1, with TRBD1 matching over 7 bases. Trimming cost V 11 bases and J 3 bases; bases outside gene matches: 6. This CDR3 region has 12 residues. CDR1 and CDR2 from the germline V gene are MRHNA and SNTAGT. Here the CDR3 DNA reads TGTGCCTGCAAAACAGGGGACACTGAAGCTTTCTTT. Translated, it gives CACKTGDTEAFF.

The chain has TRBV13 and TRBJ2-7; the D gene is possibly TRBD1 (5 bases). CDR1 is PRHDT and CDR2 is FYEKMQ in the germline V gene (reference sequence). The CDR3 consists of 15 residues. Trimming took off 2 bases at V and 0 bases at J, with 11 bases between the two ends. As DNA, the CDR3 is TGTGCCAGCAGCTTAAGATGGGGCTCCTCCTACGAGCAGTACTTC. This codes for CASSLRWGSSYEQYF.

This chain links TRBV27 with TRBJ2-1; 9 bases are shared with TRBD2. The V gene end was trimmed by 4 bases and the J gene end by 0 bases; junction bases not matched to a gene: 4. CDR3 size: 16 residues. Germline V gene data show CDR1 as MNHEY and CDR2 as SMNVEV (reference sequence). CDR3 nucleotides: TGTGCCAGCAGTTCCAGGACTAGCGCCTCCTACAATGAGCAGTTCTTC. Its translation is CASSSRTSASYNEQFF.

This clonotype was found many times. The chain couples TRBV19 to TRBJ1-2; D gene uncertain. CDR3 size: 13 residues. Germline CDR1 is LNHDA and CDR2 is SQIVND (reference sequence). The V end lost 2 bases, the J end lost 2 bases, and 6 bases lay between the germline ends. CDR3 sequence reads: CASSIYGNYGYTF. CDR3 nucleotide sequence: TGTGCCAGTAGTATATACGGGAACTATGGCTACACCTTC.